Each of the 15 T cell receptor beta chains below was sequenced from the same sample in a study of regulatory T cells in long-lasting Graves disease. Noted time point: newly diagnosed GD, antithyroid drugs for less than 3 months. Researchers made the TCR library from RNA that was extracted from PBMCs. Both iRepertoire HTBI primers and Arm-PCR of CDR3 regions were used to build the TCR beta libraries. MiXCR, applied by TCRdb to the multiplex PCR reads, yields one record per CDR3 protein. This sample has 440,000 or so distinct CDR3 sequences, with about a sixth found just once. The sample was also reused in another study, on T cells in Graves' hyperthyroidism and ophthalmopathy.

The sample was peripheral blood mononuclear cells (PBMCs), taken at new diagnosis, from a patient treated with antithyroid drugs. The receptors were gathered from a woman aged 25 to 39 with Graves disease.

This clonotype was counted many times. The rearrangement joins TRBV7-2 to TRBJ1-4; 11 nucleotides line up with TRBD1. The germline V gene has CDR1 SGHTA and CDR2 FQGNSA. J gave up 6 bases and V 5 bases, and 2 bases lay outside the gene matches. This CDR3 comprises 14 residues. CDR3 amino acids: CASSQDRGHEKLFF. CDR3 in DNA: TGTGCCAGCAGCCAGGACAGGGGGCATGAAAAACTGTTTTTT. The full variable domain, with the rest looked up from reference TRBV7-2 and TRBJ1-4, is GAGVSQSPSNKVTEKGKDVELRCDPISGHTALYWYRQSLGQGLEFLIYFQGNSAPDKSGLPSDRFSAERTGGSVSTLTIQRTQQEDSAVYLCASSQDRGHEKLFFGSGTQLSVL.

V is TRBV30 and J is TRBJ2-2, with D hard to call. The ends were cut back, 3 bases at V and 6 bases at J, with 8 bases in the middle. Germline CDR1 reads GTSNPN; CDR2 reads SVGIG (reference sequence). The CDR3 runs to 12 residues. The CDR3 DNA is TGTGCCTGGAGCTTAGGTCCCGGGGAGCTGTTTTTT. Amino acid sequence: CAWSLGPGELFF. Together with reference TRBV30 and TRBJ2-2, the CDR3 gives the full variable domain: SQTIHQWPATLVQPVGSPLSLECTVEGTSNPNLYWYRQAAGRGLQLLFYSVGIGQISSEVPQNLSASRPQDRQFILSSKKLLLSDSGFYLCAWSLGPGELFFGEGSRLTVL.

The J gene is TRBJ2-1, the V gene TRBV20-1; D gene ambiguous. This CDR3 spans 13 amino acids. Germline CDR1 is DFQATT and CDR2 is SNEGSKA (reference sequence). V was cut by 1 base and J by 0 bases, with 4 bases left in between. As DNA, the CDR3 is TGCAGTGCTAGAGGCCACTCCTACAATGAGCAGTTCTTC. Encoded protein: CSARGHSYNEQFF.

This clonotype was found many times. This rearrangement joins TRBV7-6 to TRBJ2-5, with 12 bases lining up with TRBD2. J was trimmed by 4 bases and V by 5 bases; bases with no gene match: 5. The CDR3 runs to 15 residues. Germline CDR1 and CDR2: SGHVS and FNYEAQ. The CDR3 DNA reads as TGTGCCAGCAGCCTCCCACTAGCGGGAGGAGAGACCCAGTACTTC. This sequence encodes CASSLPLAGGETQYF.

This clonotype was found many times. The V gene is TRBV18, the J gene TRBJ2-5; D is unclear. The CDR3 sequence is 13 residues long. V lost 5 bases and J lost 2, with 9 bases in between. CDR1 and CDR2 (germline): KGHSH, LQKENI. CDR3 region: CASSERHQETQYF. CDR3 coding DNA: TGTGCCAGCTCAGAACGACATCAAGAGACCCAGTACTTC. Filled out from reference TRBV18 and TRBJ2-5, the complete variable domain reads NAGVMQNPRHLVRRRGQEARLRCSPMKGHSHVYWYRQLPEEGLKFMVYLQKENIIDESGMPKERFSAEFPKEGPSILRIQQVVRGDSAAYFCASSERHQETQYFGPGTRLLVL.

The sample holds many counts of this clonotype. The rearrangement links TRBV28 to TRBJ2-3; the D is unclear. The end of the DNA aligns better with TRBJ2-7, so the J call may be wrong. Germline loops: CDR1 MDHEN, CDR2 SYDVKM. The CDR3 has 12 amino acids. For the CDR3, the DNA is TGTGCCAGCAGTCCCCTGGACTACGAGCAGTACTTC. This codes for CASSPLDYEQYF.

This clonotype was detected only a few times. The CDR3 here is CASSPPLSGAFF. The CDR3 bases are TGTGCCAGCAGCCCACCACTCTCCGGGGCTTTCTTT. The chain uses TRBV6-1 and TRBJ1-1; no firm D call. Germline V gene sequence: CDR1 MNHNS, CDR2 SASEGT. The CDR3 consists of 12 residues. The V and J ends lost 6 bases and 11 bases respectively, with 16 bases between them.

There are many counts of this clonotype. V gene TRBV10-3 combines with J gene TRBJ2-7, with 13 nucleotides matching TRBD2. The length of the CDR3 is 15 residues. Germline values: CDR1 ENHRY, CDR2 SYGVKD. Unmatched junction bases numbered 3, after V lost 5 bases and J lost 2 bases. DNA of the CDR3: TGTGCCATCAGTCACGGACTAGCGGGAGCCTACGAGCAGTACTTC. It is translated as CAISHGLAGAYEQYF.

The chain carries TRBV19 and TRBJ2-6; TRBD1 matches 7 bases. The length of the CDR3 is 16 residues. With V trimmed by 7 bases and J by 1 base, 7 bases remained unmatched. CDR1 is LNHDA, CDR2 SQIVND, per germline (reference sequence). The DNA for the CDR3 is TGTGCCAGTACCGACAGGGTCGGGTCTGGGGCCAACGTCCTGACTTTC. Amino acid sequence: CASTDRVGSGANVLTF.

The CDR3 protein is CASRGRNQGETQYF. Here the CDR3 DNA reads TGTGCCAGCAGAGGACGGAACCAAGGGGAGACCCAGTACTTC. J is TRBJ2-5 and V is TRBV5-8; the D is unclear. Trimming stripped 5 bases from V and 5 bases from J, with 16 bases between. The germline gives CDR1 SGHTS, CDR2 YDEGEE. The CDR3 is 14 amino acids.

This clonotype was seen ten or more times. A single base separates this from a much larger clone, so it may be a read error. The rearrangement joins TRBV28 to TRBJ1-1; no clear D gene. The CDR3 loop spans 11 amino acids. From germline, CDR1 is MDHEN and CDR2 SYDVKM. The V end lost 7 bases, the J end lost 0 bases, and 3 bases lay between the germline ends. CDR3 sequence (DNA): TGTGCCAGCACTGTGAACACTGAAGCTTTCTTT. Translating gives CASTVNTEAFF.

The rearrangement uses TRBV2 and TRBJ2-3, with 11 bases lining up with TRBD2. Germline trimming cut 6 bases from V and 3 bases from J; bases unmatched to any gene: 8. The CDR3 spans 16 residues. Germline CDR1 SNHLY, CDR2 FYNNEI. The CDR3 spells CASRELAGASTDTQYF. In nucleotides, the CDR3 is TGTGCCAGCAGGGAACTAGCGGGAGCGTCAACAGATACGCAGTATTTT.

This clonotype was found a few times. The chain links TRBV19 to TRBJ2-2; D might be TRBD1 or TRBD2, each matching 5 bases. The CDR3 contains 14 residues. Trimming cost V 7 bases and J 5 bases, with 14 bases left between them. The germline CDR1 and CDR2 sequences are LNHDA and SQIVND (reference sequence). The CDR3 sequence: CASTEGPATGELFF. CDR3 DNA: TGTGCCAGTACAGAGGGGCCAGCGACCGGGGAGCTGTTTTTT.

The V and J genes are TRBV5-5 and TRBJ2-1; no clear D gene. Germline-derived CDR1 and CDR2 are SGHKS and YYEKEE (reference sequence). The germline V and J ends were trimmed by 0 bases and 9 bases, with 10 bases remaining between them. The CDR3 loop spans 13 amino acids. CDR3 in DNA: TGTGCCAGCAGCTTGGGTGGGATTAGTGAGCAGTTCTTC. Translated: CASSLGGISEQFF.

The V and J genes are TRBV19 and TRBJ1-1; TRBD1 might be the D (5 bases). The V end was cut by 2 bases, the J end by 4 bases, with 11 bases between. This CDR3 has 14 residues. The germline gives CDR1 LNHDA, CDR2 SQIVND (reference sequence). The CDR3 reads CASSIIGRVTEAFF. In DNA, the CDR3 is TGTGCCAGTAGTATAATCGGCAGGGTCACTGAAGCTTTCTTT.